This T cell receptor (beta chain) was profiled in a study of blood T cell repertoires in COVID-19. Method: immunoSEQ multiplex PCR; TCRdb's copy keeps in-frame clones and lacks some. This sample has about 120,000 clones, with about nine tenths found just once. Deletions cut 6 bases from V and 4 bases from J, with 16 bases between. The CDR3 is 15 residues long. The germline V gene has CDR1 LNHDA and CDR2 SQIVND (reference sequence). The sequence was obtained from a man aged 45-60 years with acute or convalescent COVID-19. V usage is TRBV19 and J usage is TRBJ1-3, with D possibly TRBD1 on 6 matching bases. Sequencing input: peripheral blood. The DNA of the CDR3 is TGTGCCAGTAGGATCTCACAGGGACCCGGAAACACCATATATTTT. Protein: CASRISQGPGNTIYF.